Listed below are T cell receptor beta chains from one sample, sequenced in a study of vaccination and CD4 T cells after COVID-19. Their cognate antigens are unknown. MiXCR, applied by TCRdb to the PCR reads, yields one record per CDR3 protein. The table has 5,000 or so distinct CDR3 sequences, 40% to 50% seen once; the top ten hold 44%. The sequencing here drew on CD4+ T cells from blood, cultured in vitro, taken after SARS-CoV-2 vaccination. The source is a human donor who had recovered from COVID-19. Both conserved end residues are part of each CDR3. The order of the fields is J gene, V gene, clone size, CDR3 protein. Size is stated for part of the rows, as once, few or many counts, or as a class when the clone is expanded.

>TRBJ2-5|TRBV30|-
CAWSRLAGVSGGETQYF
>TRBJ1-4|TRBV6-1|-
CASRSQGTNEKLFF
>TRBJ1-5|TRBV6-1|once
CASIWGRGFNQPQHF
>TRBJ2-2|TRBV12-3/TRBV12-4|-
CASSLTRRHGELFF
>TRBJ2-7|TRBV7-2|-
CASSRHGTAYEQYF
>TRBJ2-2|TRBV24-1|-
CATSEPDDRSYTGELFF
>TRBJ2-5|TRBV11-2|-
CASSWRDRQETQYF
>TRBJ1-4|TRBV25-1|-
CASSESGNEKLFF
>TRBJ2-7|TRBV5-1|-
CASRVSGTTYEQYF
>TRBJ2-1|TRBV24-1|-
CATSDFTSGGNEQFF
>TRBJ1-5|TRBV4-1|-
CASSQEGTAGQPQHF
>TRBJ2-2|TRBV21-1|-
CASSKADGGASGELFF
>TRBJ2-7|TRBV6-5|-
CASSYQRRSSYEQYF
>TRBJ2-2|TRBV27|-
CASSDQGLGSGELFF
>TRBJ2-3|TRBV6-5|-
CASSYLWDTQYF
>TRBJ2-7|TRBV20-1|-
CSARDALAENYEQYF
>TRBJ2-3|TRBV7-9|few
CASSLEGALGTDTQYF
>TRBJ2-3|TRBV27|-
CASRVPGQERTQYF
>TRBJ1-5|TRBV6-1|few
CASTLDRADEQPQHF
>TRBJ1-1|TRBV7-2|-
CASSRGMMNTEAFF
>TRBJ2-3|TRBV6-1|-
CASSETSLSTDTQYF
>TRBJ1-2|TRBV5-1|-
CASSRDRGDRANYGYTF
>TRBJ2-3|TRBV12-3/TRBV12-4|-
CASSSTDTQYF
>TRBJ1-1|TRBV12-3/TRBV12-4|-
CASSLFRGTEAFF
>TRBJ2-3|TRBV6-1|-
CASSETSLSTDTRYF
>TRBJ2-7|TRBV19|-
CASSIGLQGSTRSSYEQYF
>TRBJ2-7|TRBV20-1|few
CSARQAGAYLEQYF
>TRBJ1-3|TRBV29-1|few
CSVEVGNTIYF
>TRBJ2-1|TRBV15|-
CATSRDRGSYNEQFF
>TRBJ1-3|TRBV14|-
CASSPLWTAGNTIYF
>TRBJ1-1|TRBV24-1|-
CATSSGVNTEAFF
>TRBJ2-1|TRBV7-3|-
CASSSTSGSYHEQFF
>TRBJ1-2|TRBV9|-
CASRSNYGYTF
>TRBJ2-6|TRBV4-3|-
CASSQVGGSGANVLTF
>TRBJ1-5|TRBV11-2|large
CASSLSSYSNQPQHF
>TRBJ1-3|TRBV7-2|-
CASSLGTAGNTIYF
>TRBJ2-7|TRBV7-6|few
CASSSISGRGPPGGEQYF
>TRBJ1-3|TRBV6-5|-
CASSLGQLTAGNTIYF
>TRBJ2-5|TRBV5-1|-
CASSSGWPQETQYF
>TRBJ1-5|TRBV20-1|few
CSARSGGPFSNQPQHF
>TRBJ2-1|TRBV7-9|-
CASSILADYYNEQFF
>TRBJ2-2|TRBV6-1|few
CATSGEYGGELFF
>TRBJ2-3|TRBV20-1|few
CSARGDRVTDTQYF
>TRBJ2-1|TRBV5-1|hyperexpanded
CASSLTGGNSYNEQFF
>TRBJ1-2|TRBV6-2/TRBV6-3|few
CASSRGLGYGYTF
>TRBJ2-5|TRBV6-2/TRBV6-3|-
CASSYSRDSKETQYF
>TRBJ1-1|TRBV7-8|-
CASSLDGTANTEAFF
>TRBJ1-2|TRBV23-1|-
CASTPPAGYTF
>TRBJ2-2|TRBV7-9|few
CASSLGWLGELFF
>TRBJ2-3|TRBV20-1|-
CSASGMTSGGPGTDTQYF
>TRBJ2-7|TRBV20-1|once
CSVPDSGGLYEQYF
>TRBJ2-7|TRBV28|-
CASRDTISHEQYF